This T cell receptor (beta chain) comes out of a study of blood T cell repertoires in COVID-19. Background on the study: T cells, B-cell-depleted T cells, or PBMCs provided the cDNA or gDNA that served as material.

V gave up 0 bases and J gave up 8 bases; unmatched junction bases: 3. In germline, CDR1 is LGHNA, CDR2 YNFKEQ. The CDR3 runs 15 residues. The age range of participants was about 18 to 100 years, with residence in under 25 US areas. Which cohort a participant joined came from the clinical history participants gave. What the recovered Cohort 3 donors had was two negative PCRs, clearance, or symptom resolution. TCRdb's table, derived via immunoSEQ multiplex PCR, lists solely in-frame clones and lacks some. The sample holds a few hundred thousand clones, roughly 88% seen once. A few counts support this clone.

V and J are TRBV4-2 and TRBJ1-6; 8 nucleotides align to TRBD1. This clonotype was obtained from a woman aged 30 to 39 who had recovered from COVID-19. The material sequenced was PBMCs or T cells enriched from blood (not recorded which). Here the CDR3 DNA reads TGTGCCAGCAGCCAAGATGGGACAGGTCATTCACCCCTCCACTTT. Translation gives CASSQDGTGHSPLHF.